Following are 10 T cell receptor beta chains from one sample sequenced in a study of cytomegalovirus exposure and HLA in healthy donors. Primers: 60 Vbeta forward and 13 Jbeta reverse. Clones were sequenced by immunoSEQ multiplex PCR, and TCRdb holds only the in-frame ones, with some missing. Of fewer than 85,000 clones listed, more than 55% were seen once; the top ten hold approximately 5%. Sequenced: PBMCs. The source is a man in his 60s in good health and CMV-seropositive.

The chain uses TRBV28 and TRBJ1-2; D perhaps matches TRBD1 (6 bases). The V end was cut by 9 bases, the J end by 8 bases, with 22 bases between. CDR1 is MDHEN and CDR2 is SYDVKM in the germline V gene. The CDR3 is 14 amino acids. The CDR3 protein is CASSPGQRIGGYTF. CDR3 coding DNA: TGTGCCAGTTCTCCCGGACAGCGTATAGGAGGCTACACCTTC.

The chain is built from TRBV7-2 and TRBJ2-5, with 7 nucleotides matching TRBD2. The CDR3 length is 16 residues. V trimming: 1 base; J trimming: 2 bases; junction bases outside the gene matches: 7. Germline values: CDR1 SGHTA, CDR2 FQGNSA. The CDR3 reads CASSLGGGRAQETQYF. CDR3 nucleotides: TGTGCCAGCAGCTTAGGAGGCGGGAGAGCACAAGAGACCCAGTACTTC.

There are a few counts of this clone. The chain joins TRBV5-5 to TRBJ1-6; no reliable D call. The CDR3 totals 18 residues. CDR1 is SGHKS and CDR2 is YYEKEE in the germline V gene (reference sequence). Between the trimmed V and J ends, which lost 0 bases and 4 bases, there was a span of 17 bases. The CDR3 loop reads CASSLGGGSSYYNSPLHF. The CDR3 DNA reads as TGTGCCAGCAGCTTGGGTGGAGGCAGCAGCTATTATAATTCACCCCTCCACTTT.

The genes are TRBV7-8 and TRBJ2-3; 7 nucleotides align to TRBD2. Per the germline V gene, CDR1 is SGHVS and CDR2 is FQNEAQ. V trimming: 8 bases; J trimming: 5 bases; junction bases outside the gene matches: 10. The CDR3 is 14 amino acids. CDR3 sequence (DNA): TGTGCCAGCTCAAGGGGAGGGCCCGGAGATACGCAGTATTTT. Translation gives CASSRGGPGDTQYF. Looking up the rest from reference TRBV7-8 and TRBJ2-3 gives the full variable domain: GAGVSQSPRYKVAKRGQDVALRCDPISGHVSLFWYQQALGQGPEFLTYFQNEAQLDKSGLPSDRFFAERPEGSVSTLKIQRTQQEDSAVYLCASSRGGPGDTQYFGPGTRLTVL.

The chain uses TRBV2 and TRBJ2-7, with 8 bases that match TRBD2. This CDR3 has 15 amino acids. V shed 1 base and J 2 bases; nucleotides not matched to a gene: 4. Per the germline V gene, CDR1 is SNHLY and CDR2 is FYNNEI. CDR3 in amino acids: CASSEDYGGAYEQYF. In DNA form, the CDR3 reads TGTGCCAGCAGTGAAGACTACGGGGGGGCCTACGAGCAGTACTTC.

The genes are TRBV6-6 and TRBJ2-2; 10 bases are a match to TRBD1. Germline lookup yields CDR1 MNHNY and CDR2 SVGAGI (reference sequence). V lost 5 bases to trimming and J lost 2 bases; unmatched junction nucleotides: 2. The length of the CDR3 is 15 residues. The CDR3 DNA follows: TGTGCCAGCAGTCGGACAGGGGGTAACACCGGGGAGCTGTTTTTT. It encodes CASSRTGGNTGELFF.

This clone turned up a few times. Distinct nucleotide sequences in the sample also encode this CDR3. The CDR3 loop is CASSLGLSYEQYF. The CDR3 nucleotides are TGTGCCAGCAGCTTAGGGCTTTCCTACGAGCAGTACTTC. V and J are TRBV7-6 and TRBJ2-7; D unclear. CDR3 length: 13 residues. Germline CDR1 and CDR2: SGHVS and FNYEAQ. Trimming removed 1 base at V and 1 base at J, with 5 bases between.

This chain connects TRBV7-3 to TRBJ2-1, with D perhaps TRBD1 (7 bases). Germline V gene sequence: CDR1 SGHTA, CDR2 FQGTGA. This CDR3 is built from 16 residues. Deletions cut 5 bases from V and 6 bases from J, with 20 bases between. The CDR3 sequence is CASSNSGGPGGNEQFF. CDR3 nucleotide sequence: TGTGCCAGCAGCAACTCAGGGGGTCCCGGGGGCAATGAGCAGTTCTTC.

V and J are TRBV4-3 and TRBJ1-5; D unclear. CDR1 is LGHNA and CDR2 is YSLEER in the germline V gene. This CDR3 has 17 amino acids. V lost 0 bases, J lost 2 bases, and 14 bases lay in between. CDR3 sequence (DNA): TGCGCCAGCAGCCAAGATCGGGAATCGGGCGGCAATCAGCCCCAGCATTTT. Translation: CASSQDRESGGNQPQHF.

This clone was seen a single time. This chain joins TRBV9 and TRBJ2-1, with TRBD1 matching over 7 bases. The germline gives CDR1 SGDLS, CDR2 YYNGEE. V trimming: 4 bases; J trimming: 0 bases; junction bases outside the gene matches: 10. CDR3 length: 17 amino acids. This CDR3 reads CASSISDRPSSYNEQFF. The CDR3 nucleotides are TGTGCCAGCAGCATCTCGGACAGGCCCAGCTCCTACAATGAGCAGTTCTTC.